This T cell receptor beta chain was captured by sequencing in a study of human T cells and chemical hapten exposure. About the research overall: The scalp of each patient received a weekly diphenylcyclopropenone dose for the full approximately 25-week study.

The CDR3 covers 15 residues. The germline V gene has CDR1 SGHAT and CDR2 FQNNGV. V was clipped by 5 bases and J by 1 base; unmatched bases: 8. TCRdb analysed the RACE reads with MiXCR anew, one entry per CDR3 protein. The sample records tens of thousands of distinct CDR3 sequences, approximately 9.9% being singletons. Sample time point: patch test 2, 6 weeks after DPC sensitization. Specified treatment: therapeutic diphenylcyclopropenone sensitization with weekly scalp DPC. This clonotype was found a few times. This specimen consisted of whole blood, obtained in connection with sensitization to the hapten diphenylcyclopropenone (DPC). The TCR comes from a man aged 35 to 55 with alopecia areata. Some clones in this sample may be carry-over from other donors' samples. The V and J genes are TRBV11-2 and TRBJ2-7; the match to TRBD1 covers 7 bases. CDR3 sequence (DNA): TGTGCCAGCAGCCCCGGGACAGCCCTTTCCTACGAGCAGTACTTC. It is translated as CASSPGTALSYEQYF.